This T cell receptor beta chain stems from a study of T cells in Graves' hyperthyroidism and ophthalmopathy. The CDR3 has 14 residues. From germline, CDR1 is SGHDT and CDR2 YYEEEE. Trimming pared 3 bases from V and 7 bases from J, leaving 16 bases between. Researchers amplified the TCR beta CDR3 regions from RNA transcripts. First-round RT-PCR of the TCR CDR3 relied on the HTBI primer set. TCRdb reprocessed the multiplex PCR reads via MiXCR and lists one record per CDR3 protein. The table shows more than 500,000 distinct CDR3 sequences, with roughly 15% occurring only once. Diagnoses were established using clinical symptoms, serum thyroxine and TRAb, thyroid ultrasound and orbital computed tomography. This clonotype was seen more than once but under ten times.

The origin of this receptor is a young woman with Graves' hyperthyroidism. The rearrangement links TRBV5-6 to TRBJ1-1, with D unresolved. Material for sequencing was blood. CDR3: CASSSGDPTFEAFF. Here the CDR3 DNA reads TGTGCCAGCAGCTCCGGGGATCCGACTTTTGAAGCTTTCTTT.